This T cell receptor beta chain was recorded in a study of CD8+ T cells in alopecia areata. Study-level background: Oral tofacitinib, 5 to 10 mg twice daily, was given in an open-label trial.

It was cDNA, reverse transcribed from extracted RNA, that served as the sequencing template. Only in-frame clones appear in the TCRdb table, and some are missing; sequencing was by immunoSEQ multiplex PCR. Of around 140,000 clones listed, roughly 53% are singletons. Germline V gives CDR1 SGHTA, CDR2 FQGNSA. The CDR3 spans 11 residues. The V gene lost 3 bases and the J gene lost 6 bases, with 5 bases spanning the gap. Researchers gathered lesional scalp punch biopsies and peripheral blood from patients with alopecia areata. This clone showed up just once. This rearrangement joins TRBV7-2 to TRBJ1-2; D not resolved. Source: CD4+ T cells sorted from blood, taken at week 0. This receptor was obtained from a human donor with alopecia areata. The CDR3 sequence: CASSFLHGYTF. CDR3 sequence (DNA): TGTGCCAGCAGCTTCCTCCATGGCTACACCTTC.